Following are 25 T cell receptor beta chains from one sample sequenced in a study of T cells in Graves' hyperthyroidism and ophthalmopathy. Amplification of TCR beta CDR3 regions used RNA as the template. Using the HTBI primer set, a first-round RT-PCR was run on the TCR CDR3. In TCRdb, the multiplex PCR reads were re-called with MiXCR into one record per CDR3 protein. The sample has about 360,000 distinct CDR3 sequences; about 12% are singletons. What was sequenced was blood. The receptor source for this set is a woman aged 18-35 years with Graves' hyperthyroidism.

This clonotype has a count of ten or more. This chain uses TRBV6-2 or TRBV6-3 with TRBJ2-5; weak D call: TRBD2 (5 bases). V lost 4 bases and J 2 bases, leaving 17 bases between the germline ends. The CDR3 has 16 residues. The V gene's germline CDR1 is MNHEY and CDR2 SVGEGT. Here the CDR3 DNA reads TGTGCCAGCAGTTCTCGACCCCGGACTTTTCAAGAGACCCAGTACTTC. As protein: CASSSRPRTFQETQYF.

There are many counts of this clonotype. The rearrangement joins TRBV7-9 to TRBJ1-4, with a possible D match to TRBD1 (5 bases). V was shortened by 4 bases and J by 4 bases, with 10 bases between the two germline ends. This CDR3 contains 14 residues. Germline assignment: CDR1 SEHNR and CDR2 FQNEAQ (reference sequence). The CDR3 sequence: CASSSQDINEKLFF. CDR3 sequence (DNA): TGTGCCAGCAGCTCCCAGGACATTAATGAAAAACTGTTTTTT.

This clonotype was seen only a few times. The chain recombines TRBV20-1 with TRBJ2-7; 7 nucleotides align to TRBD2. The CDR3 totals 15 residues. V trimming: 3 bases; J trimming: 1 base; junction bases outside the gene matches: 9. Germline assignment: CDR1 DFQATT and CDR2 SNEGSKA (reference sequence). In DNA, the CDR3 is TGCAGTGCTAGGTCCCTAGCGGCCCTTTCCTACGAGCAGTACTTC. This translates into CSARSLAALSYEQYF.

J is TRBJ2-7 and V is TRBV20-1; D unresolved. Between the trimmed V and J ends, which lost 5 bases and 6 bases, there was a span of 17 bases. This CDR3 has 13 amino acids. CDR1 is DFQATT and CDR2 is SNEGSKA in the germline V gene (reference sequence). CDR3 nucleotides: TGCAGTGCTGATCCGACCGAAGCCCGCGAGCAGTACTTC. It translates to CSADPTEAREQYF.

This chain joins TRBV9 and TRBJ1-2; D is possibly TRBD1 (5 bases). The V end was cut by 4 bases, the J end by 6 bases, with 13 bases between. CDR3 length equals 13 residues. The germline V gene encodes CDR1 SGDLS and CDR2 YYNGEE. This CDR3 is CASSPGGFDGYTF. The CDR3 DNA sequence: TGTGCCAGCAGCCCGGGGGGATTTGATGGCTACACCTTC.

Ten or more counts support this clonotype. This chain uses TRBV19 with TRBJ2-6; D perhaps matches TRBD2 (5 bases). CDR1 is LNHDA and CDR2 is SQIVND in the germline V gene (reference sequence). V lost 7 bases and J 0 bases, leaving 7 bases between the germline ends. The CDR3 has 14 amino acids. Here the CDR3 reads CASTRDSGANVLTF. Here the CDR3 DNA reads TGTGCCAGTACGAGGGACTCTGGGGCCAACGTCCTGACTTTC.

At least ten counts were recorded for this clonotype. This rearrangement joins TRBV7-3 to TRBJ2-1; 7 nucleotides agree with TRBD1. The ends lost 4 bases at V and 5 bases at J; junction bases unmatched: 8. Per the germline V gene, CDR1 is SGHTA and CDR2 is FQGTGA. This CDR3 spans 15 amino acids. Here the CDR3 reads CASSSEGGGNNEQFF. The CDR3 DNA follows: TGTGCCAGCAGCTCCGAAGGGGGCGGAAACAATGAGCAGTTCTTC.

A note on this clonotype: A read error may produce the germline difference seen at one junction end. The J gene is TRBJ1-2, the V gene TRBV18; TRBD1 matches at 7 bases. Germline V CDR1 and CDR2: KGHSH, LQKENI. This CDR3 is built from 14 residues. In nucleotides, the CDR3 is TGTGTCAGCTCACTTGACAGGGACGGCTATGGCTACACCTTC. Residues: CVSSLDRDGYGYTF.

The genes are TRBV19 and TRBJ2-2; 10 bases fit TRBD2. The CDR3 is 18 residues long. V trimming: 7 bases; J trimming: 12 bases; junction bases outside the gene matches: 23. Germline V gives CDR1 LNHDA, CDR2 SQIVND (reference sequence). CDR3 region: CASKGTSLFGTSGIKLFF. The CDR3 DNA is TGTGCCAGTAAAGGGACTTCCCTGTTTGGTACTAGCGGGATAAAGCTGTTTTTT.

The gene calls are TRBV4-3 and TRBJ2-6; D not resolved. CDR3 length: 16 amino acids. Germline-derived CDR1 and CDR2 are LGHNA and YSLEER. Trimming cost V 3 bases and J 3 bases, with 12 bases left between them. CDR3 coding DNA: TGCGCCAGCAGCCATGAACGGGCAGGTGGGGCCAACGTCCTGACTTTC. It translates to CASSHERAGGANVLTF.

This clonotype was counted at least ten times. The chain recombines TRBV18 with TRBJ1-1, with unresolved D. This CDR3 comprises 13 residues. CDR1 is KGHSH and CDR2 is LQKENI in the germline V gene. V was cut by 2 bases and J by 5 bases, with 9 bases left in between. CDR3 DNA: TGTGCCAGCTCACCAGGGAGGAGGACTGAAGCTTTCTTT. As protein: CASSPGRRTEAFF.

V gene TRBV25-1 combines with J gene TRBJ1-1; no definite D call. V lost 2 bases and J 3 bases, leaving 7 bases between the germline ends. Germline lookup yields CDR1 MGHDK and CDR2 SYGVNS. This CDR3 spans 13 amino acids. This CDR3 reads CASSEGRDTEAFF. CDR3 DNA sequence: TGTGCCAGCAGTGAAGGAAGAGACACTGAAGCTTTCTTT.

This clonotype was observed many times. The J gene is TRBJ1-4, the V gene TRBV20-1; no clear D. The CDR3 sequence is 13 residues long. The germline CDR1 and CDR2 sequences are DFQATT and SNEGSKA (reference sequence). V lost 2 bases and J lost 0, with 4 bases in between. CDR3 nucleotide sequence: TGCAGTGCTAGACATGCAACTAATGAAAAACTGTTTTTT. Its protein is CSARHATNEKLFF.

This clonotype was seen only a few times. V and J are TRBV4-1 and TRBJ2-1; possible D gene TRBD2, 6 bases. The germline CDR1 and CDR2 sequences are MGHRA and YSYEKL. Trimming took off 1 base at V and 8 bases at J, with 15 bases between the two ends. This CDR3 is 15 amino acids long. In DNA, the CDR3 is TGCGCCAGCAGCCAAGTTAAGGGGAGGTTAGATGAGCAGTTCTTC. Protein: CASSQVKGRLDEQFF.

This clonotype was recorded many times. The CDR3, as DNA: TGTGCCAGCACCCCTTACCGCGGCGGGGGGGCTGGGTCCTACAATGAGCAGTTCTTC. It translates to CASTPYRGGGAGSYNEQFF. This sequence joins TRBV6-1 and TRBJ2-1; 9 bases align to TRBD2. This CDR3 spans 19 amino acids. The V gene's germline CDR1 is MNHNS and CDR2 SASEGT. Trimming took 7 bases from V and 1 from J; bases not matched to a gene: 17.

This clonotype was seen ten or more times. This chain links TRBV3-1 with TRBJ2-3; TRBD2 agrees at 10 bases. The CDR3 covers 16 residues. The V and J ends lost 4 bases and 5 bases, in that order; junction bases with no gene match: 9. Germline values: CDR1 LGHDT, CDR2 YNNKEL (reference sequence). Here the CDR3 DNA reads TGTGCCAGCAGCCTCGGACTAGCGGCGGCGGAAGATACGCAGTATTTT. It specifies CASSLGLAAAEDTQYF.

As to this clonotype: A much larger clone differs by one base, so this may be a read error. The DNA of the CDR3 is TGTGCCAGCGGGAACACGGCAGGTCGGGAGACCCAGTACTTC. It specifies CASGNTAGRETQYF. The chain couples TRBV12-3 or TRBV12-4 to TRBJ2-5; D is ambiguous. The CDR3 runs to 14 residues. The V end was cut by 8 bases, the J end by 5 bases, with 18 bases between.

This clonotype turned up a few times. J is TRBJ1-3 and V is TRBV5-5; no definite D call. Trimming took off 4 bases at V and 4 bases at J, with 12 bases between the two ends. This CDR3 is 14 amino acids long. Germline V gene sequence: CDR1 SGHKS, CDR2 YYEKEE (reference sequence). CDR3 region: CASSHGDPGNTIYF. CDR3 nucleotides: TGTGCCAGCAGCCACGGGGATCCCGGAAACACCATATATTTT.

This clonotype was recorded many times. J is TRBJ1-4 and V is TRBV6-1, with D hard to call. With 3 bases removed from V and 10 bases from J, the gap between germline ends came to 15 bases. CDR1 is MNHNS, CDR2 SASEGT, per germline. CDR3 length: 14 amino acids. CDR3 residues: CASSDSGWLGKLFF. The CDR3 DNA follows: TGTGCCAGCAGTGATTCGGGGTGGCTGGGAAAACTGTTTTTT.

This clonotype was recorded a few times. The chain is built from TRBV6-1 and TRBJ1-1; tentatively, D is TRBD1 (6 bases). This CDR3 has 16 amino acids. CDR1 is MNHNS and CDR2 is SASEGT in the germline V gene. Trimming took 3 bases from V and 5 from J, leaving 19 bases between them. DNA for the CDR3: TGTGCCAGCAGTGAGACTGACAGGCCTGGAAGAACTGAAGCTTTCTTT. The encoded protein is CASSETDRPGRTEAFF.

This clonotype was detected ten times or more. V gene TRBV27 combines with J gene TRBJ1-2, with TRBD1 matching over 9 bases. This CDR3 contains 15 residues. The J segment lost 2 bases and the V segment lost 6 bases, leaving 7 bases of the junction unmatched. Germline CDR1 is MNHEY and CDR2 is SMNVEV (reference sequence). The CDR3 loop is CASRDGTGLNYGYTF. CDR3 DNA sequence: TGTGCCAGCAGAGATGGGACAGGGCTAAACTATGGCTACACCTTC.

This clonotype was detected ten times or more. The rearrangement joins TRBV24-1 to TRBJ2-5; 12 bases are a match to TRBD1. CDR3 length: 15 amino acids. The trim removed 7 bases at V and 5 bases at J, leaving 7 bases unmatched. The germline V gene encodes CDR1 KGHDR and CDR2 SFDVKD. In DNA form, the CDR3 reads TGTGCCACCAGCCCAGGGACAGGGGGCTGGGAGACCCAGTACTTC. It translates to CATSPGTGGWETQYF.

This clonotype was found many times. The gene calls are TRBV2 and TRBJ1-3, with D unresolved. In germline, CDR1 is SNHLY, CDR2 FYNNEI. CDR3 length equals 14 residues. With 2 bases removed from V and 0 bases from J, the gap between germline ends came to 5 bases. CDR3 loop: CASSEHTSGNTIYF. The CDR3 nucleotides are TGTGCCAGCAGTGAACACACCTCTGGAAACACCATATATTTT.

This chain joins TRBV6-1 and TRBJ1-2; possible D gene TRBD1, 6 bases. V lost 5 bases, J lost 2 bases, and 18 bases lay in between. The germline CDR1 and CDR2 sequences are MNHNS and SASEGT. CDR3 length: 16 residues. CDR3 sequence reads: CASSLGGGRRNYGYTF. Here the CDR3 DNA reads TGTGCCAGCAGTCTCGGCGGGGGGCGCCGGAACTATGGCTACACCTTC.

Many counts were recorded for this clonotype. The chain has TRBV20-1 and TRBJ2-1, with TRBD2 identical over 8 bases. V gave up 6 bases and J gave up 3 bases; unmatched junction bases: 10. CDR1 and CDR2 (germline): DFQATT, SNEGSKA (reference sequence). This CDR3 is 15 amino acids long. CDR3 sequence reads: CSAAIDSGSYNEQFF. In DNA form, the CDR3 reads TGCAGTGCGGCTATCGACAGCGGGAGCTACAATGAGCAGTTCTTC.